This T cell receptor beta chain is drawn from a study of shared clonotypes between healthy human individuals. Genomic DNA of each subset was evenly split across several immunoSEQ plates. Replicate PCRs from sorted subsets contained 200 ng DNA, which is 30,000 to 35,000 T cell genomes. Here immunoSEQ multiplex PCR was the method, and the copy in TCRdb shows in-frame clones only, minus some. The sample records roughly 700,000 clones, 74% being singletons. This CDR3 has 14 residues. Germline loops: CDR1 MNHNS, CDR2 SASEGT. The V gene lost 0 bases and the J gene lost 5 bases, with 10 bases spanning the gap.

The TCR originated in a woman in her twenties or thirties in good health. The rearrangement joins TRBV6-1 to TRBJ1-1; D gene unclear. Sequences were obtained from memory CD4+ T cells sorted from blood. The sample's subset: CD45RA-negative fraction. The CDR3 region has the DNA TGTGCCAGCAGTGAAGCGCTGGTTATAACTGAAGCTTTCTTT. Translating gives CASSEALVITEAFF.